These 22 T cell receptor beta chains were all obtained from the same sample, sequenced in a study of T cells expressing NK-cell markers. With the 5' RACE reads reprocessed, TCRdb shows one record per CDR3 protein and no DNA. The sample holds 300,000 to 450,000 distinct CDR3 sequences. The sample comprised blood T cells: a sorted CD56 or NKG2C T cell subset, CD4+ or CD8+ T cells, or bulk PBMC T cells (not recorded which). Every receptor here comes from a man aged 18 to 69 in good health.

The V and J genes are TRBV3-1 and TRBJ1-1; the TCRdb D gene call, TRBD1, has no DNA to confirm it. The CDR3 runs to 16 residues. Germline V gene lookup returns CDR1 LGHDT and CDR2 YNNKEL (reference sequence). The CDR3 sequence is CASSQYGPGKNTEAFF.

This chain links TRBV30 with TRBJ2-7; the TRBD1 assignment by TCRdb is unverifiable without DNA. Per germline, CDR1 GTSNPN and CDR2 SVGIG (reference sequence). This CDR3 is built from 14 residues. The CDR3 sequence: CAWAGTRPSYEQYF.

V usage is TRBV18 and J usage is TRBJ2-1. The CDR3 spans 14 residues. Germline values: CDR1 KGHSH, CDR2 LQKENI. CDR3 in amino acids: CASSQSISYNEQFF.

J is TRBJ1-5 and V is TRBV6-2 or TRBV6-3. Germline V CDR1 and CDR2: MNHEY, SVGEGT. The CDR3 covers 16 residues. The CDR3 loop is CASSYSSAYSNQPQHF.

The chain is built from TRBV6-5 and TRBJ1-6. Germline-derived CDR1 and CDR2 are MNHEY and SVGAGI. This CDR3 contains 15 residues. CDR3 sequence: CASSYSQGDNSPLHF.

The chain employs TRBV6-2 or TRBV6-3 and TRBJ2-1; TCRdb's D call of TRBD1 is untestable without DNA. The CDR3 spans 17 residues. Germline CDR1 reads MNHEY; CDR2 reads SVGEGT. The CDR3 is CASSPTGTLSSYNEQFF.

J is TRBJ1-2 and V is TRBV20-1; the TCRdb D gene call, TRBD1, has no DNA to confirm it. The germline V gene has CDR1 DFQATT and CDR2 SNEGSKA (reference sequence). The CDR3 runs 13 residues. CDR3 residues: CSARGGTNYGYTF.

CDR3 region: CASSQVHLTGTEAFF. This chain joins TRBV3-1 and TRBJ1-1. In germline, CDR1 is LGHDT, CDR2 YNNKEL (reference sequence). The CDR3 runs to 15 residues.

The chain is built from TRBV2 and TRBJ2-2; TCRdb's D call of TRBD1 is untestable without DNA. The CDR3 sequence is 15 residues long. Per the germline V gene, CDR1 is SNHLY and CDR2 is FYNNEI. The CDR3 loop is CASSGPTGNTGELFF.

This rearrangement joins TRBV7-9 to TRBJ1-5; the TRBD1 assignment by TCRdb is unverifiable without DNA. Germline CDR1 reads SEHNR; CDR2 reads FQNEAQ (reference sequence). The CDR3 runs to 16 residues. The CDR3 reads CASSFDGNIGNQPQHF.

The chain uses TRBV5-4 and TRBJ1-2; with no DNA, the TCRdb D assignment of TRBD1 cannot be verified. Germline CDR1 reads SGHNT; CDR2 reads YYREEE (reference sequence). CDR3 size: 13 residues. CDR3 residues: CASSYTGIYGYTF.

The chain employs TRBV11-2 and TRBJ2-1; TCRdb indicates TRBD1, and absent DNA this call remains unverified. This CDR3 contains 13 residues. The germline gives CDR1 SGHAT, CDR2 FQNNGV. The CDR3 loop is CASRTPNYNEQFF.

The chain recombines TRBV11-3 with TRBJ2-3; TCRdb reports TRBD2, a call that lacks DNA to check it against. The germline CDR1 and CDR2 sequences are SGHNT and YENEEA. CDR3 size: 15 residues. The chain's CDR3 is CASSSGGALTDTQYF.

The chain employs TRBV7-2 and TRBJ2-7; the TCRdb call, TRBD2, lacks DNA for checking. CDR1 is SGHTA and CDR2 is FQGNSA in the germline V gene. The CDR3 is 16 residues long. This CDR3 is CASSSRTSGRRGEQYF.

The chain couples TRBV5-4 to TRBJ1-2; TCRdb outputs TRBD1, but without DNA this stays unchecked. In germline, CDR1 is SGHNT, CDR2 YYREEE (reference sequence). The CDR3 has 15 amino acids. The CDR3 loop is CASSSLDRVNYGYTF.

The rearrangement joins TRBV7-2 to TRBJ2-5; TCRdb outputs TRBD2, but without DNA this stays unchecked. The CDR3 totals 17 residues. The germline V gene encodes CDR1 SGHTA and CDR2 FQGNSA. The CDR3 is CASSLRFDGGGGETQYF.

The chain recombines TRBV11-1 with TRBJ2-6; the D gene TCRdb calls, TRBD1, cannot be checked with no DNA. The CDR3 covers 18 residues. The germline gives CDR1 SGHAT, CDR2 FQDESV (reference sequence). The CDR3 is CASSLLGGWSSGANVLTF.

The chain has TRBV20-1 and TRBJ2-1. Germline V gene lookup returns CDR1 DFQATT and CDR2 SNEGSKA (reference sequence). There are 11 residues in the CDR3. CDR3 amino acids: CSAEMWDEQFF.

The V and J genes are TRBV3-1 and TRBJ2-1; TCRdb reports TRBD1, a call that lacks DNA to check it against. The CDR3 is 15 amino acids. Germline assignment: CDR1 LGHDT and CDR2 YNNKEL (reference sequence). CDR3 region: CASSPGQARYNEQFF.

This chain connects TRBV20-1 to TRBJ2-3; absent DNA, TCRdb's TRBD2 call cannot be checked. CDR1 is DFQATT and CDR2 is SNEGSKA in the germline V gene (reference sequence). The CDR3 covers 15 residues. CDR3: CSARVAATSTDTQYF.

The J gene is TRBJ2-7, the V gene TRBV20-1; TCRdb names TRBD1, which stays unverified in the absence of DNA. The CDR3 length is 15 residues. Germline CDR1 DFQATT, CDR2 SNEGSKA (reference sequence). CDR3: CSARYNTGGPYEQYF.

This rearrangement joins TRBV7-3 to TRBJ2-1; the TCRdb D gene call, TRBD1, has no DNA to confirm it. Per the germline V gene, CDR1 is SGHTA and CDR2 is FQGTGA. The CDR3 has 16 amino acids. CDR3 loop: CASSLGWGQGYNEQFF. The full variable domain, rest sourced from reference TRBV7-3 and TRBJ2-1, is GAGVSQTPSNKVTEKGKYVELRCDPISGHTALYWYRQSLGQGPEFLIYFQGTGAADDSGLPNDRFFAVRPEGSVSTLKIQRTERGDSAVYLCASSLGWGQGYNEQFFGPGTRLTVL.